The 13 T cell receptor beta chains below come from one sample, sequenced in a study of T-cell reconstitution after alpha-beta-depleted transplantation in children. For TCRbeta, the library was prepared with unique molecular identifiers. MiXCR was run by TCRdb on the PCR reads, yielding one entry per CDR3 protein. The table lists about 500,000 distinct CDR3 sequences, about 31% of them singletons, with 2% to 3% in the top ten. The material was PBMCs from the stem cell graft donor, obtained from the stem cell graft. All receptors derive from a human donor who donated a stem cell graft to a child with aplastic anemia.

The rearrangement links TRBV5-6 to TRBJ2-7; a weak D match, TRBD1 (5 bases). Trimming removed 5 bases at V and 5 bases at J, with 20 bases between. Looked up from germline, CDR1 is SGHDT and CDR2 is YYEEEE. CDR3 length equals 15 residues. CDR3 region: CASSLRGLGYDEQYV. The CDR3 bases are TGTGCCAGCAGTTTAAGGGGTTTAGGTTACGACGAGCAGTACGTC.

This chain connects TRBV29-1 to TRBJ1-1; D may be TRBD1 (6 bases). The CDR3 runs to 14 residues. The V gene's germline CDR1 is SQVTM and CDR2 ANQGSEA. Trimming took off 3 bases at V and 5 bases at J, with 16 bases between the two ends. For the CDR3, the DNA is TGCAGCGTTGACTTACAGGGCTGGGGAACTGAAGCTTTCTTT. Translating gives CSVDLQGWGTEAFF.

V and J are TRBV20-1 and TRBJ2-3; no firm D call. Germline V lookup: CDR1 DFQATT, CDR2 SNEGSKA (reference sequence). The V and J ends lost 2 bases and 0 bases respectively, with 6 bases between them. The CDR3 totals 13 residues. The CDR3 protein is CSARQSSTDTQYF. CDR3 sequence (DNA): TGCAGTGCTAGACAGTCTAGCACAGATACGCAGTATTTT.

V gene TRBV25-1 combines with J gene TRBJ1-2, with 7 bases identical to TRBD1. Unmatched junction bases numbered 12, after V lost 4 bases and J lost 7 bases. Looked up from germline, CDR1 is MGHDK and CDR2 is SYGVNS. The CDR3 has 15 residues. The CDR3 sequence: CASSGGRGLLSGYTF. In DNA form, the CDR3 reads TGTGCCAGCAGTGGAGGCAGGGGGTTGCTAAGTGGCTACACCTTC.

The sample holds a few counts of this clonotype. The V gene is TRBV20-1, the J gene TRBJ1-1; the D gene is possibly TRBD1 (5 bases). Germline-derived CDR1 and CDR2 are DFQATT and SNEGSKA (reference sequence). V lost 0 bases and J lost 1, with 9 bases in between. CDR3 length: 14 amino acids. The CDR3 DNA is TGCAGTGCTAGAGACAGGGTAAAGAACACTGAAGCTTTCTTT. Amino acids: CSARDRVKNTEAFF.

The V and J genes are TRBV9 and TRBJ1-1; D not certain. Trimming left V 0 bases short and J 0 bases short, with 15 bases between. Germline CDR1 is SGDLS and CDR2 is YYNGEE. CDR3 size: 17 residues. The CDR3 bases are TGTGCCAGCAGCGTAGGAGGGATTGTGGTGATGAACACTGAAGCTTTCTTT. Protein sequence: CASSVGGIVVMNTEAFF.

The chain joins TRBV7-2 to TRBJ2-7; the match to TRBD2 covers 8 bases. The CDR3 sequence is 16 residues long. Germline assignment: CDR1 SGHTA and CDR2 FQGNSA. V trimming: 1 base; J trimming: 4 bases; junction bases outside the gene matches: 9. The CDR3 region is CASSLVKSGSWYEQYF. DNA of the CDR3: TGTGCCAGCAGCTTAGTTAAGAGCGGGAGTTGGTACGAGCAGTACTTC.

The V and J genes are TRBV14 and TRBJ2-1; no firm D call. Trimming pared 4 bases from V and 9 bases from J, leaving 16 bases between. The CDR3 sequence is 14 residues long. The germline V gene encodes CDR1 SGHDN and CDR2 FVKESK. CDR3 sequence reads: CASSRGSWGTEQFF. The CDR3 region has the DNA TGTGCCAGCAGCCGAGGATCTTGGGGTACTGAGCAGTTCTTC.

The gene calls are TRBV7-2 and TRBJ2-7; D gene unclear. CDR1 SGHTA and CDR2 FQGNSA come from the germline V gene. This CDR3 has 15 residues. Deletions cut 1 base from V and 3 bases from J, with 13 bases between. CDR3 bases: TGTGCCAGCAGCTTAGGATTGGCCCCCAACTACGAGCAGTACGTC. Its protein is CASSLGLAPNYEQYV.

This clonotype was recorded a few times. This chain connects TRBV2 to TRBJ2-3; the match to TRBD2 covers 8 bases. The trim removed 4 bases at V and 2 bases at J, leaving 5 bases unmatched. This CDR3 has 15 residues. CDR1 is SNHLY and CDR2 is FYNNEI in the germline V gene. The CDR3 nucleotides read TGTGCCAGCAGTGTCCGCGGGAGGACCACAGATACGCAGTATTTT. Its protein product is CASSVRGRTTDTQYF.

The table lists this clonotype with a few counts. This chain uses TRBV28 with TRBJ1-2; D is perhaps TRBD1 (6 bases). The V and J ends lost 5 bases and 4 bases respectively, with 20 bases between them. The CDR3 runs 16 residues. Germline CDR1 is MDHEN and CDR2 is SYDVKM. CDR3 residues: CASSATGPLSLYGYTF. For the CDR3, the DNA is TGTGCCAGCAGTGCTACAGGGCCCCTGTCCCTCTATGGCTACACCTTC.

The V and J genes are TRBV19 and TRBJ2-1; the D is unclear. The V end was cut by 1 base, the J end by 4 bases, with 11 bases between. The CDR3 extends over 15 amino acids. Germline V gene data show CDR1 as LNHDA and CDR2 as SQIVND (reference sequence). This CDR3 reads CASSIGLSKYNEQFF. DNA of the CDR3: TGTGCCAGTAGTATAGGTCTCAGCAAATACAATGAGCAGTTCTTC.

A few counts support this clonotype. The V and J genes are TRBV7-2 and TRBJ1-5; D is uncertain. V was clipped by 5 bases and J by 4 bases, with 12 bases between them. CDR3 length equals 14 residues. Germline loops: CDR1 SGHTA, CDR2 FQGNSA. This CDR3 reads CASSSRSQNQPQHF. CDR3 nucleotides: TGTGCCAGCAGCAGCAGAAGTCAGAATCAGCCCCAGCATTTT.